Listed below are T cell receptor beta chains from one sample, sequenced in a study of blood T cell repertoires in COVID-19. Clones were sequenced by immunoSEQ multiplex PCR, and TCRdb holds only the in-frame ones, with some missing. The table shows over 95,000 clones, with around 85% occurring only once. Sequenced input: peripheral blood. The source is a woman in her sixties with COVID-19, enrolled during active disease. The CDR3 runs from the conserved cysteine through the conserved F or W. The order of the fields is clone size, J gene, V gene, D gene, CDR3 protein, CDR3 DNA. The D gene is left open where the match is weak. Size is omitted from some rows. Given values are once, few, many or a class for expanded clones.

- | TRBJ2-5 | TRBV10-3 | TRBD1 | CAISPGTGSETQYF | TGTGCCATCAGTCCCGGGACAGGGTCGGAGACCCAGTACTTC
- | TRBJ1-1 | TRBV12-3/TRBV12-4 | TRBD1 | CASRPGTGTEAFF | TGTGCCAGCCGACCCGGGACAGGAACTGAAGCTTTCTTT
- | TRBJ2-7 | TRBV2 | - | CASSDARRRVTYEQYF | TGTGCCAGCAGTGATGCCCGGAGGCGTGTGACCTACGAGCAGTACTTC
once | TRBJ1-4 | TRBV19 | - | CARCSFPFRYKYQFINEKLFF | TGTGCCAGGTGTAGCTTCCCTTTTAGGTACAAGTACCAGTTTATTAATGAAAAACTGTTTTTT
- | TRBJ2-5 | TRBV2 | - | CASSSYGTGAGQTQYF | TGTGCCAGCAGTTCCTATGGGACTGGGGCCGGACAGACCCAGTACTTC
- | TRBJ1-2 | TRBV7-9 | - | CASSLEAGDGYTF | TGTGCCAGCAGCTTAGAGGCAGGGGATGGCTACACCTTC
once | TRBJ2-2 | TRBV24-1 | - | CATTRGRDTGELFF | TGTGCCACCACCCGCGGGCGAGACACCGGGGAGCTGTTTTTT
- | TRBJ1-2 | TRBV4-2 | - | CASSQENYFGYTF | TGTGCCAGCAGCCAAGAGAACTACTTTGGCTACACCTTC
- | TRBJ2-3 | TRBV18 | TRBD1 | CASSPGQGTTDTQYF | TGTGCCAGCTCACCCGGACAGGGTACAACAGATACGCAGTATTTT
- | TRBJ2-7 | TRBV10-3 | - | CAISDDSNEQYF | TGTGCCATCAGTGACGACAGCAACGAGCAGTACTTC
- | TRBJ2-5 | TRBV29-1 | - | CSVDRGQQETQYF | TGCAGCGTTGACAGGGGCCAACAAGAGACCCAGTACTTC
- | TRBJ2-5 | TRBV3-1/TRBV3-2 | - | CASSQVSDRPQETQYF | TGTGCCAGCAGCCAAGTTTCGGACAGACCACAAGAGACCCAGTACTTC
few | TRBJ2-2 | TRBV5-1 | - | CASSYPRETAGELFF | TGCGCCAGCAGCTACCCGAGGGAGACCGCCGGGGAGCTGTTTTTT
- | TRBJ2-3 | TRBV19 | TRBD2 | CASSLISGGTDTQYF | TGTGCCAGTAGTCTGATTAGCGGGGGGACAGATACGCAGTATTTT
- | TRBJ2-2 | TRBV9 | - | CASSVGLNTGELFF | TGTGCCAGCAGCGTAGGTCTAAACACCGGGGAGCTGTTTTTT
- | TRBJ2-1 | TRBV5-1 | TRBD1 | CASSPGQGVVVYNEQFF | TGCGCCAGCAGCCCTGGACAGGGCGTCGTGGTATACAATGAGCAGTTCTTC
- | TRBJ2-7 | TRBV28 | - | CASSLVKAGIHEQYF | TGTGCCAGCAGTTTAGTCAAGGCAGGGATCCACGAGCAGTACTTC
- | TRBJ1-6 | TRBV6-2/TRBV6-3 | TRBD1 | CASSYGTGPYNSPLHF | TGTGCCAGCAGTTACGGGACAGGGCCTTATAATTCACCCCTCCACTTT
- | TRBJ1-6 | TRBV5-5 | - | CASSLVGGPYNSPLHF | TGTGCCAGCAGCTTGGTTGGGGGCCCCTATAATTCACCCCTCCACTTT
- | TRBJ1-2 | TRBV11-2 | - | CASSLYEQGDGYTF | TGTGCCAGCAGCCTATACGAACAGGGAGATGGCTACACCTTC
- | TRBJ1-6 | TRBV10-3 | TRBD1 | CAISESSPGQGGSPLHF | TGTGCCATCAGTGAGTCATCACCGGGACAGGGTGGGTCACCCCTCCACTTT
- | TRBJ1-5 | TRBV27 | TRBD1 | CASSPGTGNQPQHF | TGTGCCAGCAGTCCCGGGACAGGTAATCAGCCCCAGCATTTT
- | TRBJ1-1 | TRBV3-1/TRBV3-2 | - | CASSQVRGADAFF | TGTGCCAGCAGCCAAGTTCGGGGGGCCGATGCTTTCTTT
few | TRBJ2-7 | TRBV7-8 | - | CASSLVATPLSRYEQYF | TGTGCCAGCAGCTTAGTCGCGACACCCCTTTCCCGTTACGAGCAGTACTTC
- | TRBJ2-7 | TRBV11-2 | - | CASSLGRAGYEQYF | TGTGCCAGCAGCTTAGGGCGGGCAGGCTACGAGCAGTACTTC
- | TRBJ2-3 | TRBV4-1 | TRBD2 | CASSQVAGGLGTDTQYF | TGCGCCAGCAGCCAAGTTGCGGGGGGGCTGGGCACAGATACGCAGTATTTT
- | TRBJ1-1 | TRBV3-1/TRBV3-2 | TRBD1 | CASSFTGGTEAFF | TGTGCCAGCAGCTTCACAGGGGGCACTGAAGCTTTCTTT
- | TRBJ1-5 | TRBV6-5 | - | CASSYTGNQPQHF | TGTGCCAGCAGTTACACAGGTAATCAGCCCCAGCATTTT
- | TRBJ2-7 | TRBV11-1 | - | CASSLVGAVYEQYF | TGTGCCAGCAGCTTAGTGGGGGCTGTCTACGAGCAGTACTTC
- | TRBJ2-6 | TRBV9 | - | CASSGTGTVSGANVLTF | TGTGCCAGCAGCGGTACAGGGACCGTCTCTGGGGCCAACGTCCTGACTTTC
- | TRBJ2-1 | TRBV2 | - | CASREGAYNEQFF | TGTGCCAGCAGAGAGGGGGCCTACAATGAGCAGTTCTTC
- | TRBJ2-2 | TRBV7-3 | TRBD1 | CASSATGRGELFF | TGTGCCAGCAGCGCGACAGGGAGAGGGGAGCTGTTTTTT
- | TRBJ2-1 | TRBV5-5 | TRBD2 | CASSETSGVYNEQFF | TGTGCCAGCAGCGAGACTAGCGGGGTATACAATGAGCAGTTCTTC